The clone carrying this T cell receptor beta chain has more than one count but fewer than ten. This sample is drawn from a study of cytomegalovirus exposure and HLA in healthy donors. Germline-derived CDR1 and CDR2 are SEHNR and FQNEAQ (reference sequence). Unmatched junction bases numbered 8, after V lost 5 bases and J lost 7 bases. The CDR3 runs 15 residues. In the PCR, 60 Vbeta and 13 Jbeta primers were used. The data were produced by immunoSEQ multiplex PCR, yet TCRdb's version contains in-frame clones alone and is incomplete. Here the sample spans 80,000 to 95,000 clones, roughly 86% being singletons.

The source is a man aged 25 to 45 in good health and CMV-seropositive. The V and J genes are TRBV7-9 and TRBJ2-7; 13 nucleotides match TRBD2. Sample: PBMCs. CDR3 loop: CASSNRLAGGGEQYF. The CDR3 DNA follows: TGTGCCAGCAGCAACCGACTAGCGGGAGGTGGGGAGCAGTACTTC.